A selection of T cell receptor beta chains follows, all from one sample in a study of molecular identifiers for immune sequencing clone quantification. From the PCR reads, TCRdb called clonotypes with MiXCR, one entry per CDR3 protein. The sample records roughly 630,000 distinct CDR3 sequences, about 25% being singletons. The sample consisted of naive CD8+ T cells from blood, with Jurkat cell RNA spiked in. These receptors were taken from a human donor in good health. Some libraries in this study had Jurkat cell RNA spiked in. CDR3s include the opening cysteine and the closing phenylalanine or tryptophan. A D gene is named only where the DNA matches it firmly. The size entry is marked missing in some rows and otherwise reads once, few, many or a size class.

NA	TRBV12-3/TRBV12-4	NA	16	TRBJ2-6	CASSDIQGSGANVLTF	TGTGCCAGCAGTGATATACAGGGTTCTGGGGCCAACGTCCTGACTTTC
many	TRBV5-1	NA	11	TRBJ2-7	CASSFNHEQYF	TGCGCCAGCAGCTTTAACCACGAGCAGTACTTC
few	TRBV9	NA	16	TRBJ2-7	CASSPRTGTNIGEQYF	TGTGCCAGCAGCCCCCGAACCGGGACAAACATCGGCGAGCAGTACTTC
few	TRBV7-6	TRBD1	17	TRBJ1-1	CASSLLDRVRMNTEAFF	TGTGCCAGCAGCCTTCTGGACAGGGTGCGAATGAACACTGAAGCTTTCTTT
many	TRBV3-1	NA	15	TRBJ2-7	CASSQEGTPSYEQYF	TGTGCCAGCAGCCAAGAGGGGACACCTTCCTACGAGCAGTACTTC
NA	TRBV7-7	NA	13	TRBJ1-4	CASSLHSGEKLFF	TGTGCTAGCAGCTTACACTCCGGTGAAAAACTGTTTTTT
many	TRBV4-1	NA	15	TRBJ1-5	CASSQDRGHNQPQHF	TGCGCCAGCAGCCAAGACAGGGGTCACAATCAGCCCCAGCATTTT
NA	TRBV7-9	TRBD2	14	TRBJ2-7	CASSYSSGNYEQCF	TGTGCCAGCAGCTATTCTAGCGGAAACTACGAGCAGTGCTTC
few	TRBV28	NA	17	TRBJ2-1	CASSSSTRGRPYNEQFF	TGTGCCAGCAGCTCTTCCACTCGGGGTAGGCCCTACAATGAGCAGTTCTTC
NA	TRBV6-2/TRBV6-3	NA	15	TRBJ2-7	CASRTGRGNSYEQYF	TGTGCCAGCAGAACGGGCAGGGGAAACTCCTACGAGCAGTACTTC
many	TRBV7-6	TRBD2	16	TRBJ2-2	CASSGRLAGEDGELFF	TGTGCCAGCAGCGGGAGACTAGCGGGAGAGGACGGGGAGCTGTTTTTT
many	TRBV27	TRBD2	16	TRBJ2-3	CASSLTSGALPDTQYF	TGTGCCAGCAGTTTGACTAGCGGGGCGCTCCCAGATACGCAGTATTTT
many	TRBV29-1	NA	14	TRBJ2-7	CSVESPGRGYEQYF	TGCAGCGTTGAATCTCCTGGGAGGGGGTACGAGCAGTACTTC
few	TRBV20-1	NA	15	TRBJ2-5	CSARPDWVPGETQYF	TGCAGTGCCCGGCCGGACTGGGTACCGGGGGAGACCCAGTACTTC
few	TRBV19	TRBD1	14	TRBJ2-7	CACSLRDRNYEQYF	TGTGCCTGTAGTTTACGGGACAGAAATTACGAGCAGTACTTC
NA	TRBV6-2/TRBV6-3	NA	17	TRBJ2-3	CASSYVRGGSRTDTQYF	TGTGCCAGCAGTTACGTGCGGGGTGGCAGCCGCACAGATACGCAGTATTTT
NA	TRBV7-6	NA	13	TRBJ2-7	CASSLNPRYEQYF	TGTGCCAGCAGCCTCAACCCCAGATACGAGCAGTACTTC
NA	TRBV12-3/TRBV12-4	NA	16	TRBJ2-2	CASSHPQPFGTGELFF	TGTGCCAGCAGCCACCCCCAACCCTTCGGGACCGGGGAGCTGTTTTTT
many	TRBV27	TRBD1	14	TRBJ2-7	CASSVGTAPMEQYF	TGTGCCAGCAGTGTCGGGACAGCCCCCATGGAGCAGTACTTC
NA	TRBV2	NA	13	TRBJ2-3	CPSNPVNTDTHYF	TGTCCCAGCAACCCTGTTAACACAGATACGCACTATTTT
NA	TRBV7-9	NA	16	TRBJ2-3	CASSPTAGQCTDTQYF	TGTGCCAGCAGCCCCACTGCGGGGCAATGCACAGATACGCAGTATTTT
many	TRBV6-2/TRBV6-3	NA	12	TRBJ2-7	CASSFPVYEQYF	TGTGCCAGCAGTTTCCCGGTCTACGAGCAGTACTTC
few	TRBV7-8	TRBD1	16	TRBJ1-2	CASSSQDRAVDYGYTF	TGTGCCAGCAGCTCCCAGGACAGGGCGGTTGACTATGGCTACACCTTC
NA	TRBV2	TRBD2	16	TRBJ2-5	CASSDIAGGLGETQYF	TGTGCCAGCAGTGACATAGCGGGGGGGCTGGGAGAGACCCAGTACTTC
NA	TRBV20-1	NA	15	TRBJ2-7	CSARDWSSEGYEQYF	TGCAGTGCTAGAGATTGGTCTAGCGAAGGCTACGAGCAGTACTTC
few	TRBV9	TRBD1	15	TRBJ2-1	CASSPQGQAGVVQFF	TGTGCCAGCAGCCCTCAGGGACAGGCCGGGGTGGTGCAGTTCTTC
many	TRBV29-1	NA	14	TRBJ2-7	CSVFFAGLSYEQYF	TGCAGCGTTTTTTTCGCCGGCCTCTCCTACGAGCAGTACTTC
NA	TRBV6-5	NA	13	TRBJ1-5	CASSYGENRPQHF	TGTGCCAGCAGTTACGGCGAAAATCGGCCCCAGCATTTT
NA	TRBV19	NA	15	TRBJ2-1	CASSIDPVGYNEQFF	TGTGCCAGTAGTATAGACCCGGTAGGATACAATGAGCAGTTCTTC
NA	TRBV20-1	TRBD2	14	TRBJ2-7	CSASRVAGAYEQYF	TGCAGTGCTAGTAGGGTAGCGGGGGCTTACGAGCAGTACTTC
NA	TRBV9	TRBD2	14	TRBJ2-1	CASSVGLATREQFF	TGTGCCAGCAGCGTAGGACTAGCGACCCGTGAGCAGTTCTTC
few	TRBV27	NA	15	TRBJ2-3	CASSLLTPHTDTQYF	TGTGCCAGCAGTTTATTGACTCCACACACAGATACGCAGTATTTT
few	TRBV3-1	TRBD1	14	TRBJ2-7	CASSFSTGAEEQYF	TGTGCCAGCAGCTTCTCAACAGGGGCTGAAGAGCAGTACTTC
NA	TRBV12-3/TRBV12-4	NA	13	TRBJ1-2	CASSVLQAYGYTF	TGTGCCAGCAGTGTCCTACAGGCCTATGGCTACACCTTC
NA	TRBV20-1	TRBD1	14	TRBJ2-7	CSARLRDRGFEQYF	TGCAGTGCTAGGCTCCGGGACAGGGGCTTCGAGCAGTACTTC
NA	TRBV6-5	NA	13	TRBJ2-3	CASSYSVGDTQYF	TGTGCCAGCAGTTACTCCGTTGGGGATACGCAGTATTTT
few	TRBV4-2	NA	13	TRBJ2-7	CASSQEAGWEQYF	TGTGCCAGCAGCCAAGAGGCAGGGTGGGAGCAGTACTTC
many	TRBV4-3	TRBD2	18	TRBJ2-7	CASSQDLVAGELAYEQYF	TGCGCCAGCAGCCAAGATCTGGTAGCGGGGGAACTCGCCTACGAGCAGTACTTC
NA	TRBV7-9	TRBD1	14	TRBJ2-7	CASSSKTGAYEQYF	TGTGCCAGCAGCTCGAAGACAGGGGCCTACGAGCAGTACTTC
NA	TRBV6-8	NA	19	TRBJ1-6	CASTITDRTSSSYNSPLHF	TGTGCCAGCACTATTACCGACAGGACCTCATCATCCTATAATTCACCCCTCCACTTT
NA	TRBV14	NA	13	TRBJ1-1	CASSQVVTTEAFF	TGTGCCAGCAGCCAAGTGGTTACCACTGAAGCTTTCTTT
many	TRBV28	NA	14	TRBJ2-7	CASSLLNPGNEQYF	TGTGCCAGCAGTTTACTAAACCCGGGGAACGAGCAGTACTTC
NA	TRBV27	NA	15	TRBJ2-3	CASSGLWGLTDTQYF	TGTGCCAGCAGCGGACTGTGGGGTCTGACAGATACGCAGTATTTT
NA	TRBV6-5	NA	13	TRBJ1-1	CASSYTLNTEALF	TGTGCGAGCAGTTACACACTGAACACTGAAGCTCTCTTT
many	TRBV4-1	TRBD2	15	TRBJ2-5	CASSQTGLAAKTQYF	TGCGCCAGCAGCCAAACCGGACTAGCGGCTAAGACCCAGTACTTC
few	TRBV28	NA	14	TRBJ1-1	CASSPEGQPTEAFF	TGTGCCAGCAGTCCCGAGGGACAACCAACTGAAGCTTTCTTT
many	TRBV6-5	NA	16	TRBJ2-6	CASSPTVYSGANVLTF	TGTGCCAGCAGCCCTACAGTGTACTCTGGGGCCAACGTCCTGACTTTC
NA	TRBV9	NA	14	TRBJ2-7	CASSVEEHSYEQYF	TGTGCCAGCAGCGTAGAGGAACACTCCTACGAGCAGTACTTC
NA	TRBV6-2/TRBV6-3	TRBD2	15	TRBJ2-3	CASSYGTNYTDTQYF	TGTGCCAGCAGTTACGGGACTAACTACACAGATACGCAGTATTTT
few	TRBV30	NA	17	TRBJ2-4	CAWSPGAQGGAKNIQYF	TGTGCCTGGAGTCCCGGTGCACAAGGGGGGGCCAAAAACATTCAGTACTTC
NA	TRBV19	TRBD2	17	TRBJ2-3	CASSIGTGGGSTDTQYF	TGTGCCAGTAGTATAGGGACTGGCGGGGGTAGCACAGATACGCAGTATTTT
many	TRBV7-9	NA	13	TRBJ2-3	CASNTKVTDTQYF	TGTGCCAGCAACACAAAAGTCACAGATACGCAGTATTTT
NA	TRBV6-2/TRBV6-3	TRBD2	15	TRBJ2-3	CASGSGGSSTDTQYF	TGTGCCAGCGGGAGCGGGGGTTCTAGCACAGATACGCAGTATTTT
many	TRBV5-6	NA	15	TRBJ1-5	CASSTIRAGHQPQHF	TGTGCCAGCAGCACCATAAGGGCAGGGCATCAGCCCCAGCATTTT
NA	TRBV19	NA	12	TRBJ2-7	CAQMTVTYEQYF	TGTGCCCAGATGACTGTAACCTACGAGCAGTACTTC
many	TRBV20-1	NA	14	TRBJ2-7	CSAREVLHSYEQYF	TGCAGTGCTAGAGAGGTCCTTCACTCCTACGAGCAGTACTTC
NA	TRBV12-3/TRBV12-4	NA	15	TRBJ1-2	CASSKPQGLEDGYTF	TGTGCCAGCAGTAAGCCCCAGGGGCTAGAGGATGGCTACACCTTC
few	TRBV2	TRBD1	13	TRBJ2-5	CANPGRGPETQYF	TGTGCCAACCCGGGCAGGGGGCCAGAGACCCAGTACTTC